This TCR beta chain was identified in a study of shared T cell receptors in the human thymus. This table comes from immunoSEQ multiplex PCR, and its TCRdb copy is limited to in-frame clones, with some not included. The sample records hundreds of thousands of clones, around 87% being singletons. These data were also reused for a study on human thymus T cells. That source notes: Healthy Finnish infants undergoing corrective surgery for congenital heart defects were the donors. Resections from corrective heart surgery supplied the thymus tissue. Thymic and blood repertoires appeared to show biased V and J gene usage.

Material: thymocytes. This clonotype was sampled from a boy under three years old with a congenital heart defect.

CDR3 in amino acids: CASSQDRGLAASYNEQFF. CDR3 sequence (DNA): TGCGCCAGCAGCCAAGATAGGGGACTAGCGGCCTCCTACAATGAGCAGTTCTTC. This chain connects TRBV4-3 to TRBJ2-1, with 11 bases that match TRBD2. The CDR3 runs 18 residues. J gave up 0 bases and V 0 bases, and 4 bases lay outside the gene matches. Germline CDR1 reads LGHNA; CDR2 reads YSLEER.